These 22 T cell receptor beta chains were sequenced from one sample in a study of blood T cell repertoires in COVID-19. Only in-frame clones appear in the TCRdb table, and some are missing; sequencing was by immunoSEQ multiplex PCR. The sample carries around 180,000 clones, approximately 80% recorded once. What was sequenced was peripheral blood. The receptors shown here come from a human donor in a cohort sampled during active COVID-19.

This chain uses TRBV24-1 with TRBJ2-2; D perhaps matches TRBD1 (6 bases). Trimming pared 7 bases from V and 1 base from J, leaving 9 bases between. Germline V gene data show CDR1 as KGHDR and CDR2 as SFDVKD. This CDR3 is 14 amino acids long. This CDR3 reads CATRGTQNTGELFF. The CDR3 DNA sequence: TGTGCCACCAGGGGGACACAGAACACCGGGGAGCTGTTTTTT.

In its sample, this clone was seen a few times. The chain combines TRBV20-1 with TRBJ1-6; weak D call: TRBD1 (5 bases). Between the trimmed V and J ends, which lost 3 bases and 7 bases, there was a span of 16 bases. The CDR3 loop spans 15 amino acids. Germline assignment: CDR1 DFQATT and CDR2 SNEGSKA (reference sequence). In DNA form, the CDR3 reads TGCAGTGCTAGTCGGGGACTTAGTGAAAATTCACCCCTCCACTTT. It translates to CSASRGLSENSPLHF.

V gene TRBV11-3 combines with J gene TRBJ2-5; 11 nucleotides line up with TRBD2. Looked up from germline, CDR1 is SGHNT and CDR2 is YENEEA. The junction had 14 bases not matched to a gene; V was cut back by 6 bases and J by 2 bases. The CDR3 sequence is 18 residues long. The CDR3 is CASSKARLTSGSQETQYF. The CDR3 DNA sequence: TGTGCCAGCAGTAAAGCCAGGCTAACTAGCGGGAGTCAAGAGACCCAGTACTTC.

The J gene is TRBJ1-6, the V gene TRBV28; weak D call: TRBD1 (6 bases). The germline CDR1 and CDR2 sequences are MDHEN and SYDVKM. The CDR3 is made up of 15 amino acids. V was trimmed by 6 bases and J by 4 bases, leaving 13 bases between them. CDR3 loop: CASRPERGYNSPLHF. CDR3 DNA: TGTGCCAGCAGACCCGAGAGGGGGTATAATTCACCCCTCCACTTT.

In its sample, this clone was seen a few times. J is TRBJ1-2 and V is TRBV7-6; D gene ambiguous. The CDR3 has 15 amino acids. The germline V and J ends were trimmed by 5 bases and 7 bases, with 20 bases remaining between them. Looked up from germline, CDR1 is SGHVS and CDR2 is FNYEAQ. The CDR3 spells CASSPSFGGSGGYTF. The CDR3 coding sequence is TGTGCCAGCAGCCCGTCATTCGGAGGTTCGGGTGGCTACACCTTC.

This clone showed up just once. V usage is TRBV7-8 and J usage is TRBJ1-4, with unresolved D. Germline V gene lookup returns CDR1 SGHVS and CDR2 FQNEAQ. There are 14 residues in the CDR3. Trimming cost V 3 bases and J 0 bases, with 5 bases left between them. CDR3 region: CASSFSATNEKLFF. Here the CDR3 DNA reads TGTGCCAGCAGCTTTAGCGCAACTAATGAAAAACTGTTTTTT.

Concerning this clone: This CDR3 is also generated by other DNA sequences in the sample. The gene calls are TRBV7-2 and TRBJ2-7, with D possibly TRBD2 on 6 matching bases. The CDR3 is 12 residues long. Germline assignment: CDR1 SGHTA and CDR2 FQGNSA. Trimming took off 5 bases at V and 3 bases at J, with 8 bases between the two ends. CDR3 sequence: CASSPGGYEQYF. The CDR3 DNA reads TGTGCCAGCAGCCCCGGGGGCTACGAGCAGTACTTC.

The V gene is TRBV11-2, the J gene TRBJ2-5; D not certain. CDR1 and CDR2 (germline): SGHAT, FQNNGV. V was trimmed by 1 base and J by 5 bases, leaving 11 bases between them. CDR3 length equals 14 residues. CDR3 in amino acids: CASSLGAGRETQYF. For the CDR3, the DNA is TGTGCCAGCAGCTTAGGGGCAGGTCGCGAGACCCAGTACTTC.

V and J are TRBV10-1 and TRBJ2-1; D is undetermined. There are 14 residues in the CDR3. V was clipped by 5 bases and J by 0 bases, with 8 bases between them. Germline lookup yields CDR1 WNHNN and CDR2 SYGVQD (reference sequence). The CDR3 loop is CASSPGNSYNEQFF. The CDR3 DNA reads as TGCGCCAGCAGTCCAGGTAACTCCTACAATGAGCAGTTCTTC.

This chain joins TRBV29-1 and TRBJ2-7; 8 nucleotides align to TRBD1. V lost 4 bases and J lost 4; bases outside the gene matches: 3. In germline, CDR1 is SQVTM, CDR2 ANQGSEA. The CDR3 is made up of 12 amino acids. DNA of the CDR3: TGCAGCGTTGGCAGGGGGCGTTACGAGCAGTACTTC. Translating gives CSVGRGRYEQYF.

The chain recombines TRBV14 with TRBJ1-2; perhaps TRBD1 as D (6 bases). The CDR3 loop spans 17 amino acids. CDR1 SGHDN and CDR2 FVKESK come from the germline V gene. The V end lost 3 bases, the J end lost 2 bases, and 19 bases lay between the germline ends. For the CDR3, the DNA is TGTGCCAGCAGCCAGGGGGTTCTCCGGGACAAGAACTATGGCTACACCTTC. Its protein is CASSQGVLRDKNYGYTF.

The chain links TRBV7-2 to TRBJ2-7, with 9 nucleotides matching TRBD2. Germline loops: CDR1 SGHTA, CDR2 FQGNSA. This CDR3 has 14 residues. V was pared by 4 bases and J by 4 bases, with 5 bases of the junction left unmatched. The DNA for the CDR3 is TGTGCCAGCAGCTCGGGACTAGCCCAGTACGAGCAGTACTTC. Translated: CASSSGLAQYEQYF.

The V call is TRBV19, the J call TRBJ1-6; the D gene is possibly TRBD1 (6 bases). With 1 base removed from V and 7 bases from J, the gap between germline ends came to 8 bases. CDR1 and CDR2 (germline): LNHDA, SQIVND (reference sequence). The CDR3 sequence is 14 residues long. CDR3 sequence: CASSIGTENSPLHF. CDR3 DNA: TGTGCCAGTAGTATAGGGACAGAAAATTCACCCCTCCACTTT.

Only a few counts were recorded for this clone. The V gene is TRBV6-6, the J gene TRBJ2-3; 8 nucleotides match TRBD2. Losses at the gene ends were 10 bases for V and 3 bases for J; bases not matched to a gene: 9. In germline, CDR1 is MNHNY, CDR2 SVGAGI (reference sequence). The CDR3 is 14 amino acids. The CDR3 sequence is CATRDGGETDTQYF. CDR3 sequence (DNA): TGTGCCACAAGGGACGGGGGGGAGACAGATACGCAGTATTTT.

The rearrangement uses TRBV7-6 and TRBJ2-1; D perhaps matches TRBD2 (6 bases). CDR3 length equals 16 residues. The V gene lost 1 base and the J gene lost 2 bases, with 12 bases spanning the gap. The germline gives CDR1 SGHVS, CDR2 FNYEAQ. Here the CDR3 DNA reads TGTGCCAGCAGCTTAGGGGGACTGGGTACCTACAATGAGCAGTTCTTC. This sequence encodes CASSLGGLGTYNEQFF.

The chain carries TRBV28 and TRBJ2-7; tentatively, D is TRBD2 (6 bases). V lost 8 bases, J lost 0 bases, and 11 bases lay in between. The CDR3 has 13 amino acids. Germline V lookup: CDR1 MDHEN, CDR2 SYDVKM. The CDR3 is CASRESSSYEQYF. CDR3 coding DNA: TGTGCCAGCCGGGAGTCGAGCTCCTACGAGCAGTACTTC.

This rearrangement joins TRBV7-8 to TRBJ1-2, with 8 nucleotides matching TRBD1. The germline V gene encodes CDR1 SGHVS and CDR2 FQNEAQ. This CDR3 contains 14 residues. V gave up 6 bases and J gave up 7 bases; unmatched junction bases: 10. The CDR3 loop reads CASRPTGGVFGYTF. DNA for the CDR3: TGTGCCAGCAGACCCACAGGGGGGGTCTTTGGCTACACCTTC.

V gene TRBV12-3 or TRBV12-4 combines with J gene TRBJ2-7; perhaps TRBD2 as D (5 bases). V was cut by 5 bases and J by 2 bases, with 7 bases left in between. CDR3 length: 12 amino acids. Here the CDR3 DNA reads TGTGCCAGCAGTCCCGGGACCTACGAGCAGTACTTC. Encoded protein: CASSPGTYEQYF.

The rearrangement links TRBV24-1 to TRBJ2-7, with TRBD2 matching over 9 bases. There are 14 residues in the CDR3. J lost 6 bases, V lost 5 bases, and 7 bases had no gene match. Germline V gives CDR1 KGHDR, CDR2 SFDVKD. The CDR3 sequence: CATSVAGGPSEQYF. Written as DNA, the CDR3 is TGTGCCACCAGTGTCGCGGGAGGGCCATCCGAGCAGTACTTC.

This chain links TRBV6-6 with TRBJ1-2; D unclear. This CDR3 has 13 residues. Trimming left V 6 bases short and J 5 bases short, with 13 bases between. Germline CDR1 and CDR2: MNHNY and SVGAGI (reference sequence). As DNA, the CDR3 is TGTGCCAGCAGAAACGAAGCCTTTTATGGCTACACCTTC. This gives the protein CASRNEAFYGYTF.

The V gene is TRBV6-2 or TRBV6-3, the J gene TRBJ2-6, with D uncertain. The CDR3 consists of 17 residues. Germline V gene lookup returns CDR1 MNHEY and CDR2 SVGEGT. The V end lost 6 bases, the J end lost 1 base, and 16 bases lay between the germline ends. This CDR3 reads CASSPIYGVSGANVLTF. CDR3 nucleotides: TGTGCCAGCAGCCCTATCTATGGAGTATCTGGGGCCAACGTCCTGACTTTC.

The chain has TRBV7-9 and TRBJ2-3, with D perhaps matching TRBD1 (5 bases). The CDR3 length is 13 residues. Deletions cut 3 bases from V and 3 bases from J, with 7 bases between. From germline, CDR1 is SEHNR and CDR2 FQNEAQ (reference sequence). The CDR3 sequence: CASSFKGTDTQYF. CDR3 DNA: TGTGCCAGCAGCTTCAAGGGGACAGATACGCAGTATTTT.